The 21 T cell receptor beta chains reported below all come from one sample, sequenced in a study of blood T cell repertoires in COVID-19. Clones were sequenced by immunoSEQ multiplex PCR, and TCRdb holds only the in-frame ones, with some missing. The sample includes approximately 200,000 clones, approximately 83% seen only once; the top ten take roughly 2.3%. The sample taken for sequencing was peripheral blood. The receptors originated from a woman aged 55-69 years with acute or convalescent COVID-19.

This chain uses TRBV30 with TRBJ2-1; 7 nucleotides agree with TRBD2. This CDR3 has 14 residues. The J segment lost 5 bases and the V segment lost 5 bases, leaving 9 bases of the junction unmatched. Germline CDR1 reads GTSNPN; CDR2 reads SVGIG (reference sequence). The CDR3: CAWGPGLPNNEQFF. The CDR3, as DNA: TGTGCCTGGGGACCGGGACTACCCAACAATGAGCAGTTCTTC.

This clone was detected a few times. The genes are TRBV30 and TRBJ1-6, with D possibly matching TRBD1 (5 bases). The CDR3 is made up of 14 amino acids. Germline V gene sequence: CDR1 GTSNPN, CDR2 SVGIG (reference sequence). V gave up 3 bases and J gave up 2 bases, with 8 bases separating them. The CDR3 reads CAWRGVPYNSPLHF. The CDR3 nucleotides read TGTGCCTGGAGAGGGGTCCCCTATAATTCACCCCTCCACTTT.

The chain combines TRBV7-2 with TRBJ1-4, with 8 bases fitting TRBD1. Germline CDR1 and CDR2: SGHTA and FQGNSA. The CDR3 has 17 residues. The trim removed 5 bases at V and 10 bases at J, leaving 18 bases unmatched. CDR3 region: CASSLHRTGTGLGKLFF. In nucleotides, the CDR3 is TGTGCCAGCAGCCTTCATAGGACAGGGACGGGCTTAGGAAAACTGTTTTTT.

The rearrangement uses TRBV5-1 and TRBJ2-5; 8 nucleotides match TRBD2. The germline CDR1 and CDR2 sequences are SGHRS and YFSETQ. J was trimmed by 1 base and V by 4 bases; bases with no gene match: 6. CDR3 length: 15 residues. The CDR3 coding sequence is TGCGCCAGCAGCCCGGGAGGGGGGCCCCAAGAGACCCAGTACTTC. Translating gives CASSPGGGPQETQYF. Looking up the rest from reference TRBV5-1 and TRBJ2-5 gives the full variable domain: KAGVTQTPRYLIKTRGQQVTLSCSPISGHRSVSWYQQTPGQGLQFLFEYFSETQRNKGNFPGRFSGRQFSNSRSEMNVSTLELGDSALYLCASSPGGGPQETQYFGPGTRLLVL.

This chain uses TRBV30 with TRBJ1-1; D is uncertain. Trimming shortened V by 0 bases and J by 8 bases, and 7 bases separated the two germline ends. Germline V gene sequence: CDR1 GTSNPN, CDR2 SVGIG (reference sequence). This CDR3 has 11 residues. The CDR3 bases are TGTGCCTGGAGTGTAGGCGGGGAAGCTTTCTTT. This sequence encodes CAWSVGGEAFF. Looking up the rest from reference TRBV30 and TRBJ1-1 gives the full variable domain: SQTIHQWPATLVQPVGSPLSLECTVEGTSNPNLYWYRQAAGRGLQLLFYSVGIGQISSEVPQNLSASRPQDRQFILSSKKLLLSDSGFYLCAWSVGGEAFFGQGTRLTVV.

This clone was observed a single time. This chain links TRBV5-1 with TRBJ2-4; perhaps TRBD1 as D (6 bases). In germline, CDR1 is SGHRS, CDR2 YFSETQ. Trimming shortened V by 4 bases and J by 0 bases, and 11 bases separated the two germline ends. The CDR3 runs 15 residues. CDR3 bases: TGCGCCAGCAGCCCCGGACAGCTAGCCAAAAACATTCAGTACTTC. The encoded protein is CASSPGQLAKNIQYF.

The genes are TRBV6-5 and TRBJ2-2, with D possibly TRBD1 on 5 matching bases. V was trimmed by 6 bases and J by 1 base, leaving 9 bases between them. The CDR3 spans 14 residues. Germline CDR1 is MNHEY and CDR2 is SVGAGI. DNA of the CDR3: TGTGCCAGCAGACTGCAGGGGAACACCGGGGAGCTGTTTTTT. As protein: CASRLQGNTGELFF.

V gene TRBV7-9 combines with J gene TRBJ1-4, with D tentatively TRBD1 (5 bases). There are 12 residues in the CDR3. Germline CDR1 reads SEHNR; CDR2 reads FQNEAQ (reference sequence). V was cut by 3 bases and J by 8 bases, with 7 bases left in between. CDR3 in DNA: TGTGCCAGCAGCTTTAAGGGGGAAAAACTGTTTTTT. This translates into CASSFKGEKLFF.

The sample holds a few counts of this clone. The chain uses TRBV5-4 and TRBJ1-3; D is unresolved. The germline V and J ends were trimmed by 5 bases and 4 bases, with 19 bases remaining between them. The CDR3 totals 16 residues. Germline V gene sequence: CDR1 SGHNT, CDR2 YYREEE (reference sequence). DNA of the CDR3: TGTGCCAGCAGTTTTTTCCTCTCGGTATCGGGAAACACCATATATTTT. Protein product: CASSFFLSVSGNTIYF. The variable domain in full, with the rest retrieved from reference TRBV5-4 and TRBJ1-3, is ETGVTQSPTHLIKTRGQQVTLRCSSQSGHNTVSWYQQALGQGPQFIFQYYREEENGRGNFPPRFSGLQFPNYSSELNVNALELDDSALYLCASSFFLSVSGNTIYFGEGSWLTVV.

The V gene is TRBV28, the J gene TRBJ1-5; 8 bases line up with TRBD1. This CDR3 spans 15 amino acids. After removal of 5 bases from V and 7 bases from J, the junction contained 10 bases not matched to a gene. From germline, CDR1 is MDHEN and CDR2 SYDVKM. CDR3 DNA sequence: TGTGCCAGCAGTCCCGGGACAGGATCGGGACAGCCCCAGCATTTT. Encoded protein: CASSPGTGSGQPQHF. The full variable domain, its missing parts supplied by reference TRBV28 and TRBJ1-5, is DVKVTQSSRYLVKRTGEKVFLECVQDMDHENMFWYRQDPGLGLRLIYFSYDVKMKEKGDIPEGYSVSREKKERFSLILESASTNQTSMYLCASSPGTGSGQPQHFGDGTRLSIL.

CDR3 nucleotides: TGTGCCAGCAGCCAAGAGGAGCGGGGGGGCGGGTCCTACAATGAGCAGTTCTTC. Encoded protein: CASSQEERGGGSYNEQFF. The gene calls are TRBV4-2 and TRBJ2-1, with 10 bases that match TRBD2. J was trimmed by 1 base and V by 0 bases; bases with no gene match: 6. Germline-derived CDR1 and CDR2 are LGHNA and YNFKEQ. The CDR3 sequence is 18 residues long.

This clone occurred a few times. CDR3 in amino acids: CASSPTGTTTGELFF. In DNA form, the CDR3 reads TGTGCCAGCAGCCCGACCGGGACTACTACCGGGGAGCTGTTTTTT. The rearrangement links TRBV9 to TRBJ2-2, with 7 nucleotides matching TRBD2. Germline loops: CDR1 SGDLS, CDR2 YYNGEE. Losses at the gene ends were 4 bases for V and 5 bases for J; bases not matched to a gene: 8. This CDR3 comprises 15 residues. The variable domain in full, completed from reference TRBV9 and TRBJ2-2, reads DSGVTQTPKHLITATGQRVTLRCSPRSGDLSVYWYQQSLDQGLQFLIQYYNGEERAKGNILERFSAQQFPDLHSELNLSSLELGDSALYFCASSPTGTTTGELFFGEGSRLTVL.

This chain connects TRBV27 to TRBJ2-3; a weak D match, TRBD1 (5 bases). The germline CDR1 and CDR2 sequences are MNHEY and SMNVEV (reference sequence). Trimming removed 4 bases from V and 0 bases from J, with 5 bases in between. The CDR3 length is 13 residues. Written as DNA, the CDR3 is TGTGCCAGCAGTTACAGGAGCACAGATACGCAGTATTTT. Translation gives CASSYRSTDTQYF.

The CDR3 protein is CASSGIAGGSYNEQFF. The CDR3 bases are TGCGCCAGCAGCGGCATTGCGGGGGGGTCCTACAATGAGCAGTTCTTC. The rearrangement links TRBV5-1 to TRBJ2-1; 9 bases fit TRBD2. V gave up 4 bases and J gave up 1 base; unmatched junction bases: 6. The CDR3 contains 16 residues. Per the germline V gene, CDR1 is SGHRS and CDR2 is YFSETQ.

J is TRBJ2-2 and V is TRBV19; D is possibly TRBD2 (7 bases). The germline CDR1 and CDR2 sequences are LNHDA and SQIVND (reference sequence). Trimming removed 0 bases from V and 5 bases from J, with 16 bases in between. The CDR3 has 17 residues. This CDR3 is CASSIERGGARTGELFF. The CDR3 coding sequence is TGTGCCAGTAGTATAGAAAGGGGGGGCGCAAGGACCGGGGAGCTGTTTTTT.

This chain connects TRBV11-2 to TRBJ2-3; TRBD2 matches at 10 bases. After removal of 5 bases from V and 4 bases from J, the junction contained 12 bases not matched to a gene. Germline V gene data show CDR1 as SGHAT and CDR2 as FQNNGV. The CDR3 runs 17 residues. CDR3 bases: TGTGCCAGCAGCATACGGACTAGCGGAGCCTACCCAGATACGCAGTATTTT. This gives the protein CASSIRTSGAYPDTQYF.

This clone was recorded only once. The rearrangement links TRBV7-9 to TRBJ1-6; 7 nucleotides agree with TRBD1. The V segment lost 8 bases and the J segment 5 bases; nucleotides outside the gene matches: 0. Germline CDR1 is SEHNR and CDR2 is FQNEAQ (reference sequence). The CDR3 covers 12 residues. The CDR3 loop reads CASGQDNSPLHF. The CDR3 region has the DNA TGTGCCAGCGGACAGGATAATTCACCCCTCCACTTT.

The chain couples TRBV11-2 to TRBJ2-2; D is perhaps TRBD1 (6 bases). Trimming shortened V by 2 bases and J by 1 base, and 8 bases separated the two germline ends. This CDR3 spans 15 amino acids. CDR1 is SGHAT, CDR2 FQNNGV, per germline. This CDR3 reads CASSLQDRNTGELFF. CDR3 in DNA: TGTGCCAGCAGCTTACAGGACAGGAACACCGGGGAGCTGTTTTTT.

This clone was counted once. V usage is TRBV7-2 and J usage is TRBJ2-3, with D possibly TRBD2 on 6 matching bases. The CDR3 runs to 15 residues. Germline CDR1 and CDR2: SGHTA and FQGNSA. V was clipped by 1 base and J by 2 bases, with 10 bases between them. The CDR3: CASSLDGTDTDTQYF. DNA for the CDR3: TGTGCCAGCAGCTTAGATGGGACTGACACAGATACGCAGTATTTT.

This clone occurred once. Distinct nucleotide sequences in the sample also encode this CDR3. The rearrangement links TRBV9 to TRBJ2-7; D perhaps matches TRBD2 (5 bases). This CDR3 comprises 14 residues. Germline CDR1 and CDR2: SGDLS and YYNGEE. V was shortened by 0 bases and J by 2 bases, with 9 bases between the two germline ends. The CDR3 region is CASSVAWGAYEQYF. CDR3 nucleotides: TGTGCCAGCAGCGTAGCGTGGGGAGCCTACGAGCAGTACTTC.

The CDR3 loop reads CASKGPKGGEKLFF. The CDR3 DNA reads as TGTGCCAGCAAGGGCCCTAAGGGAGGGGAAAAACTGTTTTTT. The chain has TRBV3-1 (or the pseudogene TRBV3-2) and TRBJ1-4; D not resolved. The V and J ends lost 7 bases and 8 bases respectively, with 17 bases between them. Germline CDR1 is LGHDT and CDR2 is YNNKEL (reference sequence). CDR3 size: 14 residues.